This TCR beta chain was identified during a study of high-grade serous ovarian cancer treatment subgroups. Whole-study context: Each sample yielded on average around 7,500 unique TCR beta rearrangements from over 12,000 reads.

Trimming shortened V by 4 bases and J by 3 bases, and 8 bases separated the two germline ends. Germline CDR1 SGHVS, CDR2 FQNEAQ. CDR3 length: 13 amino acids. Tumor samples were taken before definitive surgery or chemotherapy. Data came from immunoSEQ multiplex PCR; TCRdb stores just in-frame clones and leaves some out. The repertoire includes almost 4,500 clones, about 70% of them detected once, and around 11% sits in the top ten. The clonotype was recovered from a human donor with high-grade serous ovarian cancer. Material: tumor tissue. This chain connects TRBV7-8 to TRBJ2-3; D uncertain. CDR3 in amino acids: CASSYARTDTQYF. The CDR3 nucleotides read TGTGCCAGCAGCTACGCCAGAACAGATACGCAGTATTTT. Drawing the rest from reference TRBV7-8 and TRBJ2-3, the complete variable domain is GAGVSQSPRYKVAKRGQDVALRCDPISGHVSLFWYQQALGQGPEFLTYFQNEAQLDKSGLPSDRFFAERPEGSVSTLKIQRTQQEDSAVYLCASSYARTDTQYFGPGTRLTVL.